This TCR beta chain comes out of a study of blood T cells in healthy people across ages (dated by TCRdb to about 2015). Study-level background: In model experiments, template switching captured roughly one uniquely barcoded TCR beta cDNA molecule for every two T cells. To avoid experimental bias, donors of different ages were randomly spread across the sequencing lanes. The study analyzed two additional independent replicas of 1 million unique cDNA reads from the same blood draw for two donors, one aged 18 to 29 and one aged 80 or older. Four age groups were formed from the donors: young (average approximately 17 years), middle-aged (approximately 39), aged (roughly 59) and long-lived (approximately 80). The study measured age-related changes in TCR beta repertoire diversity using deep sequencing normalized with unique cDNA molecular identifiers.

Including cysteine and phenylalanine, the CDR3 has 14 amino acids. Only the CDR3 DNA stays, 42 bases, in frame from base 1. The trim is 1 base for V and 2 bases for J, with a gap of 10 bases between the germline ends. For CDR1 and CDR2, the germline V gene (reference sequence) lists DFQATT and SNEGSKA. The method was 5' RACE. The instrument given in TCRdb is Illumina HiSeq 2500. A second about 7 to 12 cycle PCR used a sample-barcoded 5' primer and a J-beta primer mix. A template-switch 5' adaptor carrying 12 random nucleotides introduced a unique molecular identifier onto each TCR beta cDNA molecule. Each sample yielded at least 3 million CDR3-containing paired-end reads. First-strand cDNA synthesis was performed from all RNA using the Mint cDNA synthesis kit, with priming by a TRBC-specific oligonucleotide. Following uracil-DNA glycosylase treatment, a first 18-cycle PCR with universal primers M1SS and BC2_uni_R was performed on all cDNA. In the source study's methods: Each sample was normalized by randomly selecting 1 million high-quality reads, each carrying a distinct molecular identifier. Instead of being binned into consensus sequences, reads with shared molecular identifiers were discarded. CDR3 identification, clonotype clustering and error correction used MiTCR with a Q25 quality threshold and the strictest error-elimination algorithm. A nonparametric unseen species model with Euler transformation was used to estimate lower-bound total TCR beta diversity. TCRdb took the public reads, trimmed them with fastp at Q25, ran MiXCR for clone calling and kept in-frame beta chains. Each record represents a unique CDR3 protein, reported with the most common genes and DNA among its rows. TCRdb, rather than the study authors, made the V and J calls. The sample table lists approximately 350,000 distinct CDR3 sequences, 45% to 60% of them with a count of one. About 54% of the sample is taken by the ten largest.

What the work shows at the level of the full study, not this receptor alone: As age increased, observed TCR beta diversity per million T cells dropped in a roughly linear way, and a significant reduction was already evident by age about 40. Compared with the aged group, the long-lived group had more naive CD4+ T cells, fewer expanded clones and increased TCR diversity, suggesting age selection. Because profiling used bulk unsorted PBMCs, naive and antigen-experienced compartments could not be compared conclusively. The CMV infection status of donors was not known, potentially confounding age-related changes in expanded clonotypes. Estimates of total diversity based on one million sequenced T cells were regarded as lower bounds and as underestimates. Observed TCR beta diversity correlated strongly with the percentage of naive T cells measured by flow cytometry.

This clonotype was counted many times. Its antigen specificity is not known. No much larger clone is present one base from it, and per-base qualities are unavailable. Donors were 39 systemically healthy Caucasian individuals from Russia aged roughly 6 to 90 years. About 10 milliliters of peripheral blood were drawn from each donor into EDTA-treated Vacutainer tubes. Ficoll-Paque density-gradient centrifugation was used to isolate PBMCs, with at least 7 million obtained per sample. Trizol reagent was used to extract total RNA from PBMCs, with at least 6 micrograms per sample. For every donor, flow cytometry on a PBMC aliquot measured the percentage of naive CD45RAhigh/CD27high T cells.

The chain is made from TRBV20-1 and TRBJ2-3; possibly the D gene is TRBD1, per 5 matching bases. The clonotype originates from a man in his 60s in good health. The sample taken for sequencing was blood. The CDR3 corresponds to CSARVAGPTDTQYF. The DNA sequence reads TGCAGTGCTAGAGTGGCAGGGCCCACAGATACGCAGTATTTT.